This T cell receptor beta chain was captured in a study of breast tumors, draining lymph nodes, adjacent tissues. Study observations and caveats: Luminal-like breast cancer showed significantly higher tumor–nontumor repertoire similarity than basal-like. Compared with lymph nodes, tumors were less diverse; compared with nontumor tissue, more. The lymph node origin of tumor T cells was framed as consistent with a hypothesis, not demonstrated.

TCRdb recomputed calls from the multiplex PCR reads with MiXCR, one row per CDR3 protein. The table includes under 70,000 distinct CDR3 sequences, roughly 44% detected once. Comments on this clonotype: The antigen remains unidentified.

The germline CDR1 and CDR2 sequences are LGHDT and YNNKEL (reference sequence). The V gene lost 3 bases and the J gene lost 0 bases, with 11 bases spanning the gap. This CDR3 is built from 15 residues. V gene TRBV3-1 combines with J gene TRBJ1-1; no clear D gene. The specimen was breast tumor tissue. This clonotype originated in a female donor with breast cancer. Some clones in this sample may be carry-over from other donors' samples. The CDR3 loop reads CASSHPGFLNTEAFF. For the CDR3, the DNA is TGTGCCAGCAGCCATCCCGGTTTCTTGAACACTGAAGCTTTCTTT.